The T cell receptor beta chain described here comes from a study of T cell responses to AZD1222 COVID-19 vaccine listed by TCRdb under 2021. Background on the whole study: AZD1222 recipients whose second dose came at about 4 weeks and those whose second dose came at about 12 weeks were combined into one group, since spike-specific TCR depth and breadth did not differ between the two schedules. TCR sequencing was performed for approximately 240 trial participants, of whom about 200 were given two doses of AZD1222 and around 26 were given two doses of MenACWY control vaccine. Trial participants were enrolled by age into 18-55, 56-69 and 70-plus year subgroups, with roughly 150, 30 and 60 TCR-sequenced participants respectively.

The CDR3 runs 19 residues from the cysteine to the phenylalanine. Just CDR3 DNA is preserved here, 57 bases in frame from base 1. V drops 3 bases and J drops 0 bases, leaving 24 bases in between. As encoded in the germline V gene, CDR1 is MNHNS while CDR2 is SASEGT. This specimen's time point label, per the study, means: baseline before first vaccination. Vaccinee samples were obtained from the UK trials COV001 and COV002, which included a single-blind randomized controlled phase 2/3 trial of AZD1222 (ChAdOx1 nCoV-19) in healthy adults. For TCRbeta chain sequencing, PBMC samples from trial participants were taken at day 0 and at day 28 after the second dose. The research as a whole found: Conclusions about previously exposed vaccinees are limited because only five to seven AZD1222 recipients were SARS-CoV-2 seropositive at baseline. Because no day 14 peak-response samples were available, repertoires were characterized only after the peak T cell response. Nearly half of unique spike-specific TCRs reportedly recognized epitopes outside regions mutated in the B.1.351 and B.1.1.7 variants. In the small 56-69-year group, the increase in depth fell short of significance, most likely because of low power. Spike-specific TCR breadth and depth rose significantly after two AZD1222 doses compared with day 0 and with MenACWY recipients. Participants were mostly white British and included more females than males, and it was suggested by the authors that clonal diversity may have been underestimated. Vaccine-associated CD4 TCRs spanned the whole spike protein, with dominant responses in regions 160-218 and 743-854.

The CDR3 regions of human TCRbeta chains were subjected to immunosequencing. Under the source paper's analysis protocol: TCRs in the repertoires were matched against a reference library of SARS-CoV-2-specific TCRs that had been generated with the MIRA antigen-specificity platform. Breadth meant the fraction of unique TCRs that were SARS-CoV-2-associated, whereas depth meant the fraction of total T cells that were SARS-CoV-2-associated. Using the MIRA data, each spike-specific TCR was mapped to the spike region that the TCR reacts to and placed in a CD4 or CD8 class. Log10-transformed breadth and depth values were compared by one-way ANOVA with Sidak's multiple comparisons tests. Imported from immuneACCESS, the table was reduced by TCRdb to in-frame sequences with V and J called. These copies leave out some clones; in studies compared against another copy, an unresolved V gene accounts for under half, and the cause of the remainder is not known. That table gives V, J and clone size, and the DNA gave D and trimming. The sample yields 150,000 to 200,000 clones; 90% to 95% were counted once. The ten largest clones add up to roughly a tenth of the sample.

Regarding this clone: The antigen it recognizes is unknown. No much larger clonotype is one base removed from it; base qualities were not supplied.

The chain links TRBV6-1 with TRBJ2-7; the D region possibly corresponds to TRBD2 (7 bases align). The sample was peripheral blood, taken on day 0 of AZD1222 vaccination. This TCR was sampled from an adult in good health. The CDR3 region has the sequence CASSDHRDWVAGSSYEQYF. The DNA is as follows: TGTGCCAGCAGTGACCACAGGGACTGGGTAGCGGGTAGCTCCTACGAGCAGTACTTC.